The present T cell receptor beta chain was sequenced within a study of identical twins. Broader study findings: Models underestimated how often monozygotic twins shared out-of-frame TCR alpha. Analyses based on zero insertions could be partly confounded by invariant MAIT and iNKT cells.

In regard to this clonotype: Antigen unknown.

A universal primer site came from template switching; cDNA carried unique molecular identifiers. TCRdb processed the 5' RACE reads anew with MiXCR; each CDR3 protein has one entry. Altogether about 260,000 distinct CDR3 sequences are present, about 7.3% being singletons, with the ten largest covering 3% to 4.5%. This CDR3 is 15 amino acids long. V dropped 0 bases and J dropped 1 base, with 8 bases sitting between them. The germline V gene encodes CDR1 SGDLS and CDR2 YYNGEE. These data were also reused for a study on yellow fever vaccine responses in identical twins.

The sample consisted of memory (CD45RO+) T cells sorted from blood. This sequence joins TRBV9 and TRBJ2-1; either TRBD1 or TRBD2 may supply D (5 bases each). This clonotype originated in a young woman in good health. For the CDR3, the DNA is TGTGCCAGCAGCGTAGGGGGGAAGTCCTACAATGAGCAGTTCTTC. Encoded protein: CASSVGGKSYNEQFF.